This T cell receptor beta chain was obtained from a study of blood T cell repertoires in COVID-19. Study-level background: Samples of COVID-19 (acute and convalescent) were obtained from the United States, Italy and Spain. T cells, B-cell-depleted T cells, or PBMCs provided the cDNA or gDNA that served as material.

The data were produced by immunoSEQ multiplex PCR, yet TCRdb's version contains in-frame clones alone and is incomplete. This sample has some 130,000 clones, with roughly 91% found just once. Germline assignment: CDR1 SGHNT and CDR2 YYREEE (reference sequence). Trimming left V 7 bases short and J 8 bases short, with 21 bases between. The CDR3 extends over 14 amino acids. This receptor was obtained from a man aged 55 to 70 with COVID-19, enrolled during active disease. The sequencing sample was made of peripheral blood. This chain connects TRBV5-4 to TRBJ1-2; possible D gene TRBD1, 6 bases. As DNA, the CDR3 is TGTGCCAGCTCCTTGTCACAGGGAATTAGGGGCTACACCTTC. The encoded protein is CASSLSQGIRGYTF.